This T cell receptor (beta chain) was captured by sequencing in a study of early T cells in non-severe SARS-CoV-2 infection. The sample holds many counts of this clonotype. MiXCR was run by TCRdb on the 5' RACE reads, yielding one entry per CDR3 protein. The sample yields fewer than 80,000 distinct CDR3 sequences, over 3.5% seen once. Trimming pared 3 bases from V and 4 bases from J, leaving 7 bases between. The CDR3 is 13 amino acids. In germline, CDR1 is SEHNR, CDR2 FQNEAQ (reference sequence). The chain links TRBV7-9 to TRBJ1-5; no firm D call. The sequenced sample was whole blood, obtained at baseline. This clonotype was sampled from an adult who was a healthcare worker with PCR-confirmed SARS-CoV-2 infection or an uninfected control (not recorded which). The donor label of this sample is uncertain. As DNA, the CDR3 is TGTGCCAGCAGCTTGGACGGTAATCAGCCCCAGCATTTT. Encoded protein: CASSLDGNQPQHF.